Listed below are T cell receptor beta chains from one sample, sequenced in a study of identical twins. Each CDR3 protein gets one entry after TCRdb re-called the 5' RACE reads with MiXCR. The data hold 550,000 to 700,000 distinct CDR3 sequences, with less than 25% observed a single time. The data also belong to a second study, concerning T cells expressing NK-cell markers.

Sequencing was performed on PBMCs. The receptors here all came from a woman aged 18-29 years in good health. The CDR3 runs from the conserved cysteine through the conserved F or W. The D gene is left open where the match is weak. Only part of the rows carry a size: once, few, many, or a class if the clone is expanded.

cdr3_nt cdr3_aa d_call clone_size j_call cdr3_length v_call
TGTGCCAGCACTGAGACAGGGGATGGAGACGAGCAGTACTTC CASTETGDGDEQYF TRBD1 few TRBJ2-7 14 TRBV27
TGTGCCAGCAGCCAGGGACAGCTGAATGAGCAGTTCTTC CASSQGQLNEQFF TRBD1 few TRBJ2-1 13 TRBV14
TGTGCCAGCTCCATGGGGGTTCTCTATGGCTACACCTTC CASSMGVLYGYTF NA NA TRBJ1-2 13 TRBV3-1
TGTGCCATCAGTGAGTGGGCAGGGGGGTACAATGAGCAGTTCTTC CAISEWAGGYNEQFF NA many TRBJ2-1 15 TRBV10-3
TGTGCCAGCAGCTTAGAACCGGGACACCACGAGCAGTACTTC CASSLEPGHHEQYF NA few TRBJ2-7 14 TRBV7-3
TGCGCCAGCAGCCCGGGGGGGATAGCGCCCGGTTACGAGCAGTACTTC CASSPGGIAPGYEQYF TRBD2 NA TRBJ2-7 16 TRBV5-1
TGTGCCAGCAGCTTACACGGGAATAAAGAGACCCAGTACTTC CASSLHGNKETQYF NA NA TRBJ2-5 14 TRBV7-2
TGCAGTGCTAATCCGGGACAGGGGCCGTTCTTC CSANPGQGPFF TRBD1 NA TRBJ2-1 11 TRBV20-1
TGTGCCAGCAGTTTTGGGGGACCCTCCAGGGAGCAGTTCTTC CASSFGGPSREQFF NA NA TRBJ2-1 14 TRBV12-3/TRBV12-4
TGCAGCGTTGAAGCCCAGGTGGATTATGGCTACACCTTC CSVEAQVDYGYTF NA NA TRBJ1-2 13 TRBV29-1
TGCAGCGCTATGACAGGTCAAGAGACCCAGTACTTC CSAMTGQETQYF NA many TRBJ2-5 12 TRBV29-1
TGTGCCAGCAGTTTCGGAGACCCCTCCTACAATGAGCAGTTCTTC CASSFGDPSYNEQFF NA few TRBJ2-1 15 TRBV12-3/TRBV12-4
TGTGCCAGCAGTGGACTACAGAATGAGCAGTTCTTC CASSGLQNEQFF NA NA TRBJ2-1 12 TRBV2
TGCAGTGCCGCGCCTAGCCGAAATGAGCAGTTCTTC CSAAPSRNEQFF NA NA TRBJ2-1 12 TRBV20-1
TGTGCCAGCAGCCCTCCGACTAGCGGGGGCACCGGGGAGCTGTTTTTT CASSPPTSGGTGELFF TRBD2 NA TRBJ2-2 16 TRBV3-1
TGCAGCGTTGTGGAGAGTGAGCAGTTCTTC CSVVESEQFF NA few TRBJ2-1 10 TRBV29-1
TGCAGTGCTAGAGGGGACACTCTTCGGGAGTACTTC CSARGDTLREYF NA NA TRBJ2-7 12 TRBV20-1
TGTGCCAGCAGTTTAGATGGGACTAACGACGAGCAGTACTTC CASSLDGTNDEQYF TRBD2 few TRBJ2-7 14 TRBV12-3/TRBV12-4
TGTGCCAGTTATCCCGGACTAGCGAGCGTCAATGAGCAGTTCTTC CASYPGLASVNEQFF TRBD2 NA TRBJ2-1 15 TRBV5-4
TGTGCCAGCAGCAAGGGGACCTTCTCCTACGAGCAGTACTTC CASSKGTFSYEQYF NA NA TRBJ2-7 14 TRBV7-6
TGCGCCAGCAGCTTGGTTGGCGCCTCTGGCTATGGCTACACCTTC CASSLVGASGYGYTF NA NA TRBJ1-2 15 TRBV5-1
TGCGCCAGCAGCCACTCCGGGGGCTACGAGCAGTACTTC CASSHSGGYEQYF NA many TRBJ2-7 13 TRBV4-3
TGTGCCAGCAGCTTATTCGCGGGGGAAGGCTACAATGAGCAGTTCTTC CASSLFAGEGYNEQFF TRBD2 few TRBJ2-1 16 TRBV7-3
TGTGCCAGCAGCGCCCTAGGGCACGAGCAGTACTTC CASSALGHEQYF NA few TRBJ2-7 12 TRBV7-9
TGTGCCAGCAGCTCAACTGGACGGTGGGGAAAAGAGACCCAGTACTTC CASSSTGRWGKETQYF NA NA TRBJ2-5 16 TRBV9
TGTGCCAGCAGCTTAAGTGGGCAGGGGAAATACAATGAGCAGTTCTTC CASSLSGQGKYNEQFF NA few TRBJ2-1 16 TRBV7-9
TGTGCCAGCAGCTTTTTTATCTGGGACGAGCAGTACTTC CASSFFIWDEQYF NA NA TRBJ2-7 13 TRBV7-8
TGTGCCAGCAGCTTAGCCAGGGCCGGCTCCTACGAGCAGTACTTC CASSLARAGSYEQYF NA few TRBJ2-7 15 TRBV13